The clone carrying this T cell receptor beta chain was seen repeatedly, ten times or more. Its specificity is not known. Per germline, CDR1 DFQATT and CDR2 SNEGSKA (reference sequence). CDR3 size: 16 residues. J gave up 4 bases and V 1 base, and 7 bases lay outside the gene matches. The data are from a study of T-cell reconstitution after alpha-beta-depleted transplantation in children. Study observations and caveats: After one year, T-cell counts and TCRbeta diversity mostly came from new T cells. At around two months after transplant, the alpha-beta T cells were reportedly derived from several hundred expanded clones that came from non-depleted graft cells. For some patients, TCRbeta diversity was high at day 60 because of recipient T cells and thymic progenitors that survived.

Unique molecular identifiers were incorporated when the TCRbeta library was constructed. TCRdb re-called the PCR reads with MiXCR, one entry per CDR3 protein. This table holds 450,000 to 600,000 distinct CDR3 sequences, roughly a tenth found once. The material sequenced was PBMCs, taken before TCRalphabeta/CD19-depleted stem cell transplant. V gene TRBV20-1 combines with J gene TRBJ2-3; TRBD2 agrees at 11 bases. The TCR originated in a child aged 2-15 years with inherited bone marrow failure, due to receive a stem cell transplant. For the CDR3, the DNA is TGCAGTGCTAGAGGACTAGCGGGATGGGGGGCAGATACGCAGTATTTT. Its protein product is CSARGLAGWGADTQYF.